The 29 T cell receptor beta chains listed next were all sequenced from one sample in a study of blood T cell repertoires in COVID-19. The table came from immunoSEQ multiplex PCR; TCRdb's copy has only in-frame clones and leaves some out. The profile covers around 300,000 clones, with 90% appearing a single time and 1.7% taken by the ten largest. The sequenced sample consisted of PBMCs or T cells enriched from blood (not recorded which). The receptors were sampled from a woman in her late teens or twenties with acute COVID-19.

The chain employs TRBV18 and TRBJ2-1; 7 nucleotides line up with TRBD2. This CDR3 has 14 amino acids. Germline-derived CDR1 and CDR2 are KGHSH and LQKENI. Losses at the gene ends were 3 bases for V and 9 bases for J; bases not matched to a gene: 8. The CDR3: CASSPGLVLGEQFF. The CDR3, as DNA: TGTGCCAGCTCACCTGGACTAGTTCTCGGTGAGCAGTTCTTC.

The chain has TRBV25-1 and TRBJ1-2; D is undetermined. The CDR3 is 11 residues long. V lost 4 bases, J lost 4 bases, and 4 bases lay in between. The V gene's germline CDR1 is MGHDK and CDR2 SYGVNS. The CDR3 region is CASSALYGYTF. In DNA form, the CDR3 reads TGTGCCAGCAGTGCACTCTATGGCTACACCTTC.

The chain couples TRBV12-5 to TRBJ2-1; 7 nucleotides match TRBD2. This CDR3 spans 18 amino acids. Germline V gene sequence: CDR1 LGHNT, CDR2 FRNRAP. V lost 4 bases and J lost 4; bases outside the gene matches: 16. The CDR3 nucleotides read TGTGCTAGTGGTTGGGTACTTCCGGGAGGTGAAGGATACAATGAGCAGTTCTTC. This translates into CASGWVLPGGEGYNEQFF. The variable domain in full, with the rest retrieved from reference TRBV12-5 and TRBJ2-1, is DARVTQTPRHKVTEMGQEVTMRCQPILGHNTVFWYRQTMMQGLELLAYFRNRAPLDDSGMPKDRFSAEMPDATLATLKIQPSEPRDSAVYFCASGWVLPGGEGYNEQFFGPGTRLTVL.

The rearrangement uses TRBV4-2 and TRBJ2-7, with 7 bases fitting TRBD1. The CDR3 has 17 residues. Trimming cost V 0 bases and J 2 bases; bases outside gene matches: 10. Germline V gene lookup returns CDR1 LGHNA and CDR2 YNFKEQ. Here the CDR3 DNA reads TGTGCCAGCAGCCAAGATCCCCCCCGGGACAGAACCTACGAGCAGTACTTC. Translation gives CASSQDPPRDRTYEQYF.

The chain is built from TRBV19 and TRBJ1-3; 8 positions match TRBD1. V shed 7 bases and J 4 bases; nucleotides not matched to a gene: 3. This CDR3 has 13 amino acids. Per germline, CDR1 LNHDA and CDR2 SQIVND (reference sequence). The DNA for the CDR3 is TGTGCCAGTACCTGGGACAGGGGAAACACCATATATTTT. Translating it yields CASTWDRGNTIYF.

This clone appeared a few times. This chain uses TRBV10-3 with TRBJ2-3; no clear D. Germline V gene sequence: CDR1 ENHRY, CDR2 SYGVKD. The CDR3 has 13 residues. V shed 6 bases and J shed 5 bases, with 12 bases lying between them. The CDR3 loop reads CAISDQVKDTQYF. CDR3 nucleotides: TGTGCCATCAGCGATCAGGTCAAAGATACGCAGTATTTT.

The chain employs TRBV27 and TRBJ1-2, with 8 nucleotides matching TRBD1. Germline CDR1 and CDR2: MNHEY and SMNVEV (reference sequence). V shed 8 bases and J 7 bases; nucleotides not matched to a gene: 6. The CDR3 contains 12 residues. CDR3: CASGTGGGGYTF. In DNA, the CDR3 is TGTGCCAGCGGTACAGGGGGTGGTGGCTACACCTTC.

The chain joins TRBV19 to TRBJ1-5; the match to TRBD1 covers 10 bases. After removal of 0 bases from V and 2 bases from J, the junction contained 7 bases not matched to a gene. The length of the CDR3 is 18 residues. The germline V gene encodes CDR1 LNHDA and CDR2 SQIVND (reference sequence). The CDR3 sequence: CASSIEGDRGYRNQPQHF. The CDR3 DNA follows: TGTGCCAGTAGTATAGAGGGGGACAGGGGATATCGCAATCAGCCCCAGCATTTT.

The rearrangement uses TRBV30 and TRBJ2-1, with TRBD2 matching over 13 bases. V was pared by 1 base and J by 6 bases, with 3 bases of the junction left unmatched. Germline V CDR1 and CDR2: GTSNPN, SVGIG (reference sequence). The CDR3 is made up of 15 amino acids. The CDR3 sequence is CAWSAGLAGLNEQFF. The CDR3 nucleotides are TGTGCCTGGAGTGCGGGACTAGCGGGGCTCAATGAGCAGTTCTTC.

The chain recombines TRBV5-4 with TRBJ2-7; 9 bases line up with TRBD2. The germline CDR1 and CDR2 sequences are SGHNT and YYREEE (reference sequence). Trimming cost V 2 bases and J 2 bases; bases outside gene matches: 5. The CDR3 runs to 15 residues. The CDR3 spells CASSLSAGGPYEQYF. CDR3 DNA: TGTGCCAGCAGCTTATCAGCGGGAGGACCCTACGAGCAGTACTTC.

The chain couples TRBV2 to TRBJ2-3; D unclear. V was pared by 8 bases and J by 4 bases, with 19 bases between. This CDR3 comprises 15 residues. Looked up from germline, CDR1 is SNHLY and CDR2 is FYNNEI. This chain's CDR3 is CASRYHVTYPDTQYF. CDR3 nucleotide sequence: TGTGCCAGCCGATATCATGTGACTTACCCAGATACGCAGTATTTT.

The chain joins TRBV27 to TRBJ2-3, with D unresolved. The CDR3 is made up of 14 amino acids. From germline, CDR1 is MNHEY and CDR2 SMNVEV (reference sequence). Trimming took 3 bases from V and 0 from J, leaving 7 bases between them. The CDR3 protein is CASSFRRSTDTQYF. The CDR3, as DNA: TGTGCCAGCAGTTTTCGGCGGAGCACAGATACGCAGTATTTT.

This clone was counted a single time. This chain joins TRBV2 and TRBJ2-7; 11 bases agree with TRBD2. This CDR3 has 14 amino acids. V shed 7 bases and J 2 bases; nucleotides not matched to a gene: 4. CDR1 SNHLY and CDR2 FYNNEI come from the germline V gene. The CDR3 coding sequence is TGTGCCAGCATAGGGACTAGCGGCCCCTACGAGCAGTACTTC. This codes for CASIGTSGPYEQYF. The variable domain in full, completed from reference TRBV2 and TRBJ2-7, reads EPEVTQTPSHQVTQMGQEVILRCVPISNHLYFYWYRQILGQKVEFLVSFYNNEISEKSEIFDDQFSVERPDGSNFTLKIRSTKLEDSAMYFCASIGTSGPYEQYFGPGTRLTVT.

The chain couples TRBV7-2 to TRBJ2-1; D is uncertain. Germline-derived CDR1 and CDR2 are SGHTA and FQGNSA. Trimming removed 3 bases from V and 5 bases from J, with 5 bases in between. CDR3 length: 12 amino acids. CDR3 amino acids: CASSFVHNEQFF. The CDR3 bases are TGTGCCAGCAGCTTCGTTCACAATGAGCAGTTCTTC.

The J gene is TRBJ2-3, the V gene TRBV7-6; D uncertain. The CDR3 is 16 residues long. The germline gives CDR1 SGHVS, CDR2 FNYEAQ. V was cut by 3 bases and J by 5 bases, with 18 bases left in between. In DNA form, the CDR3 reads TGTGCCAGCAGCTTCCCCGACCCAGCTAGAGGAGATACGCAGTATTTT. Protein sequence: CASSFPDPARGDTQYF.

The chain recombines TRBV9 with TRBJ2-1; 10 positions agree with TRBD2. The CDR3 runs 16 residues. V lost 2 bases, J lost 4 bases, and 6 bases stayed unmatched. Germline V lookup: CDR1 SGDLS, CDR2 YYNGEE. CDR3 protein: CASSVATSGPYNEQFF. The CDR3 DNA reads TGTGCCAGCAGCGTGGCGACTAGCGGGCCTTACAATGAGCAGTTCTTC.

This clone was observed once. This chain links TRBV6-5 with TRBJ1-3; TRBD1 is a possible D gene (5 bases). CDR1 MNHEY and CDR2 SVGAGI come from the germline V gene. Deletions cut 7 bases from V and 0 bases from J, with 13 bases between. This CDR3 is 15 amino acids long. Here the CDR3 DNA reads TGTGCCAGCACTGCGGGGGGATACTCTGGAAACACCATATATTTT. Residues: CASTAGGYSGNTIYF.

This clone was detected once. The chain couples TRBV7-2 to TRBJ2-7; the D is unclear. From germline, CDR1 is SGHTA and CDR2 FQGNSA. V was shortened by 5 bases and J by 0 bases, with 5 bases between the two germline ends. The CDR3 covers 12 residues. The CDR3 spells CASSAYSYEQYF. The CDR3 region has the DNA TGTGCCAGCAGCGCCTACTCCTACGAGCAGTACTTC. The full variable domain, rest sourced from reference TRBV7-2 and TRBJ2-7, is GAGVSQSPSNKVTEKGKDVELRCDPISGHTALYWYRQSLGQGLEFLIYFQGNSAPDKSGLPSDRFSAERTGGSVSTLTIQRTQQEDSAVYLCASSAYSYEQYFGPGTRLTVT.

V usage is TRBV21-1 and J usage is TRBJ2-5; the table calls TRBD2, which could not be checked here. TRBV21-1 is assigned pseudogene status. The CDR3 has 15 residues. The CDR3 sequence: CASSKLWLAKETQYF. The CDR3 DNA reads TGTGCCAGCAGCAAGTTATGGCTAGCGAAAGAGACCCAGTACTTC.

The chain couples TRBV2 to TRBJ2-3; a possible D gene is TRBD2 (5 bases). This CDR3 has 14 amino acids. Germline V gene sequence: CDR1 SNHLY, CDR2 FYNNEI. Trimming left V 8 bases short and J 2 bases short, with 14 bases between. The CDR3 DNA reads as TGTGCCAGCCGGCCGGGGTCGTACACAGATACGCAGTATTTT. It yields the protein CASRPGSYTDTQYF.

This clone was counted a single time. The chain is built from TRBV27 and TRBJ2-3; no clear D. The CDR3 contains 14 residues. Per germline, CDR1 MNHEY and CDR2 SMNVEV (reference sequence). Trimming removed 6 bases at V and 0 bases at J, with 10 bases between. The CDR3 region is CASRGRTSTDTQYF. The CDR3 DNA follows: TGTGCCAGCAGGGGCCGTACTAGCACAGATACGCAGTATTTT.

This clone is a singleton in its sample. The chain employs TRBV11-2 and TRBJ2-1; 7 nucleotides align to TRBD2. The CDR3 covers 16 residues. J gave up 9 bases and V 6 bases, and 17 bases lay outside the gene matches. The germline CDR1 and CDR2 sequences are SGHAT and FQNNGV. Here the CDR3 reads CASRVYGGGPKGEQFF. The CDR3 coding sequence is TGTGCCAGCAGAGTATATGGGGGAGGGCCGAAAGGTGAGCAGTTCTTC.

There are many counts of this clone. The genes are TRBV4-1 and TRBJ2-2, with 8 nucleotides matching TRBD1. J gave up 3 bases and V 4 bases, and 4 bases lay outside the gene matches. This CDR3 is built from 15 residues. The germline CDR1 and CDR2 sequences are MGHRA and YSYEKL. The CDR3 here is CASSPEDRDTGELFF. The CDR3 region has the DNA TGCGCCAGCAGCCCTGAGGACAGGGACACCGGGGAGCTGTTTTTT.

The chain joins TRBV19 to TRBJ2-1; 9 nucleotides line up with TRBD2. Germline-derived CDR1 and CDR2 are LNHDA and SQIVND (reference sequence). The CDR3 length is 18 residues. V shed 7 bases, J shed 6 bases, and the junction held 19 bases outside the gene matches. DNA of the CDR3: TGTGCCAGTACTAGGGGGGGTAGCGGGAGAAGTTCTAGCAATGAGCAGTTCTTC. Translated: CASTRGGSGRSSSNEQFF.

The chain joins TRBV28 to TRBJ1-5, with 9 bases aligning to TRBD1. V was pared by 7 bases and J by 2 bases, with 6 bases of the junction left unmatched. Germline CDR1 is MDHEN and CDR2 is SYDVKM. The CDR3 is made up of 15 amino acids. CDR3 protein: CASKGQGYRNQPQHF. CDR3 DNA sequence: TGTGCCAGCAAGGGACAGGGATATCGCAATCAGCCCCAGCATTTT.

CDR3 coding DNA: TGTGCCAGCAGCTCCCTAGCGGGACGGACAGATACGCAGTATTTT. Its protein product is CASSSLAGRTDTQYF. The genes are TRBV7-9 and TRBJ2-3; 9 bases map to TRBD2. V gave up 4 bases and J gave up 3 bases; unmatched junction bases: 5. This CDR3 spans 15 amino acids. Germline CDR1 and CDR2: SEHNR and FQNEAQ (reference sequence).

A single count supports this clone. This sequence joins TRBV2 and TRBJ1-5, with D possibly matching TRBD1 (5 bases). CDR1 and CDR2 (germline): SNHLY, FYNNEI. Trimming took 8 bases from V and 3 from J, leaving 11 bases between them. This CDR3 contains 13 residues. CDR3 region: CASAGDFNQPQHF. CDR3 bases: TGTGCCAGCGCGGGGGATTTCAATCAGCCCCAGCATTTT.

The V and J genes are TRBV2 and TRBJ2-7; the D gene is possibly TRBD1 (6 bases). Trimming removed 7 bases at V and 6 bases at J, with 19 bases between. The CDR3 contains 14 residues. The germline V gene encodes CDR1 SNHLY and CDR2 FYNNEI. The CDR3 loop is CASKMDSSRAEQYF. The CDR3, as DNA: TGTGCCAGCAAAATGGACAGCTCGCGGGCCGAGCAGTACTTC.

The chain employs TRBV5-1 and TRBJ1-1, with D possibly matching TRBD1 (5 bases). Germline V gene lookup returns CDR1 SGHRS and CDR2 YFSETQ. The CDR3 has 16 amino acids. V lost 4 bases to trimming and J lost 0 bases, with 16 bases between them. The CDR3 is CASSRTSGGLNTEAFF. In nucleotides, the CDR3 is TGCGCCAGCAGCCGAACCTCGGGGGGATTGAACACTGAAGCTTTCTTT.